These 5 T cell receptor beta chains share one sample of origin, sequenced in a study of T cells after yellow fever vaccination (dated by TCRdb to about 2019). Library method: 5' RACE. The sequencer listed for this sample is Illumina HiSeq 2500. TCRdb trimmed the raw reads at Q25, called clones with MiXCR and kept productive beta chains. Here each entry gathers all rows of one CDR3 protein and keeps the most common genes and DNA. The sample profile shows about 32,000 distinct CDR3 sequences; 6.5% to 8.5% of them were found once. The ten most abundant clones make up about 22% of the sample. What the treatment or condition label conveys for this sample: live attenuated yellow fever vaccine strain. Here the sequenced sample was PBMCs, either bulk or a sorted T-cell subset (CD4+, CD8+, memory, or dextramer-sorted; not recorded which), taken on the day of the first yellow fever vaccination. The receptors stem from a man aged 18 to 30 who received the YFV17D yellow fever vaccine.

This chain connects TRBV27 to TRBJ1-2, with D tentatively TRBD1 (5 bases). V gave up 2 bases and J gave up 3 bases, with 7 bases separating them. Germline V gives CDR1 MNHEY, CDR2 SMNVEV (reference sequence). The CDR3 sequence is 13 residues long. In nucleotides, the CDR3 is TGTGCCAGCAGTTTAAGACAGTACTATGGCTACACCTTC. It codes for CASSLRQYYGYTF.

This clonotype appeared many times. This chain uses TRBV12-3 or TRBV12-4 with TRBJ1-5; TRBD1 aligns across 8 bases. The CDR3 consists of 14 residues. Losses at the gene ends were 7 bases for V and 4 bases for J; bases not matched to a gene: 6. CDR3 sequence (DNA): TGTGCCAGCACCGCGGACAGGGCAAATCAGCCCCAGCATTTT. It is translated as CASTADRANQPQHF.

The table lists this clonotype with a few counts. This chain uses TRBV7-2 with TRBJ1-5, with TRBD1 matching 7 bases. The CDR3 length is 14 residues. The germline gives CDR1 SGHTA, CDR2 FQGNSA. V trimming: 1 base; J trimming: 8 bases; junction bases outside the gene matches: 5. CDR3 region: CASSLVQGWEPQHF. CDR3 DNA: TGTGCCAGCAGCTTAGTACAGGGGTGGGAGCCCCAGCATTTT.

Many counts were recorded for this clonotype. V and J are TRBV4-3 and TRBJ2-5; D possibly matches TRBD1 or TRBD2 (5 bases each). This CDR3 is 16 amino acids long. Trimming pared 0 bases from V and 5 bases from J, leaving 16 bases between. The germline gives CDR1 LGHNA, CDR2 YSLEER. CDR3 DNA: TGCGCCAGCAGCCAAGATGGTCGGGGCAGGGAGGAGACCCAGTACTTC. Its translation: CASSQDGRGREETQYF.

This clonotype came up many times. V is TRBV6-5 and J is TRBJ2-7; D is ambiguous. Trimming removed 8 bases from V and 2 bases from J, with 19 bases in between. The germline CDR1 and CDR2 sequences are MNHEY and SVGAGI. This CDR3 has 15 residues. The CDR3 protein is CASAKPGPTTYEQYF. CDR3 sequence (DNA): TGTGCCAGCGCTAAACCTGGACCCACAACCTACGAGCAGTACTTC.